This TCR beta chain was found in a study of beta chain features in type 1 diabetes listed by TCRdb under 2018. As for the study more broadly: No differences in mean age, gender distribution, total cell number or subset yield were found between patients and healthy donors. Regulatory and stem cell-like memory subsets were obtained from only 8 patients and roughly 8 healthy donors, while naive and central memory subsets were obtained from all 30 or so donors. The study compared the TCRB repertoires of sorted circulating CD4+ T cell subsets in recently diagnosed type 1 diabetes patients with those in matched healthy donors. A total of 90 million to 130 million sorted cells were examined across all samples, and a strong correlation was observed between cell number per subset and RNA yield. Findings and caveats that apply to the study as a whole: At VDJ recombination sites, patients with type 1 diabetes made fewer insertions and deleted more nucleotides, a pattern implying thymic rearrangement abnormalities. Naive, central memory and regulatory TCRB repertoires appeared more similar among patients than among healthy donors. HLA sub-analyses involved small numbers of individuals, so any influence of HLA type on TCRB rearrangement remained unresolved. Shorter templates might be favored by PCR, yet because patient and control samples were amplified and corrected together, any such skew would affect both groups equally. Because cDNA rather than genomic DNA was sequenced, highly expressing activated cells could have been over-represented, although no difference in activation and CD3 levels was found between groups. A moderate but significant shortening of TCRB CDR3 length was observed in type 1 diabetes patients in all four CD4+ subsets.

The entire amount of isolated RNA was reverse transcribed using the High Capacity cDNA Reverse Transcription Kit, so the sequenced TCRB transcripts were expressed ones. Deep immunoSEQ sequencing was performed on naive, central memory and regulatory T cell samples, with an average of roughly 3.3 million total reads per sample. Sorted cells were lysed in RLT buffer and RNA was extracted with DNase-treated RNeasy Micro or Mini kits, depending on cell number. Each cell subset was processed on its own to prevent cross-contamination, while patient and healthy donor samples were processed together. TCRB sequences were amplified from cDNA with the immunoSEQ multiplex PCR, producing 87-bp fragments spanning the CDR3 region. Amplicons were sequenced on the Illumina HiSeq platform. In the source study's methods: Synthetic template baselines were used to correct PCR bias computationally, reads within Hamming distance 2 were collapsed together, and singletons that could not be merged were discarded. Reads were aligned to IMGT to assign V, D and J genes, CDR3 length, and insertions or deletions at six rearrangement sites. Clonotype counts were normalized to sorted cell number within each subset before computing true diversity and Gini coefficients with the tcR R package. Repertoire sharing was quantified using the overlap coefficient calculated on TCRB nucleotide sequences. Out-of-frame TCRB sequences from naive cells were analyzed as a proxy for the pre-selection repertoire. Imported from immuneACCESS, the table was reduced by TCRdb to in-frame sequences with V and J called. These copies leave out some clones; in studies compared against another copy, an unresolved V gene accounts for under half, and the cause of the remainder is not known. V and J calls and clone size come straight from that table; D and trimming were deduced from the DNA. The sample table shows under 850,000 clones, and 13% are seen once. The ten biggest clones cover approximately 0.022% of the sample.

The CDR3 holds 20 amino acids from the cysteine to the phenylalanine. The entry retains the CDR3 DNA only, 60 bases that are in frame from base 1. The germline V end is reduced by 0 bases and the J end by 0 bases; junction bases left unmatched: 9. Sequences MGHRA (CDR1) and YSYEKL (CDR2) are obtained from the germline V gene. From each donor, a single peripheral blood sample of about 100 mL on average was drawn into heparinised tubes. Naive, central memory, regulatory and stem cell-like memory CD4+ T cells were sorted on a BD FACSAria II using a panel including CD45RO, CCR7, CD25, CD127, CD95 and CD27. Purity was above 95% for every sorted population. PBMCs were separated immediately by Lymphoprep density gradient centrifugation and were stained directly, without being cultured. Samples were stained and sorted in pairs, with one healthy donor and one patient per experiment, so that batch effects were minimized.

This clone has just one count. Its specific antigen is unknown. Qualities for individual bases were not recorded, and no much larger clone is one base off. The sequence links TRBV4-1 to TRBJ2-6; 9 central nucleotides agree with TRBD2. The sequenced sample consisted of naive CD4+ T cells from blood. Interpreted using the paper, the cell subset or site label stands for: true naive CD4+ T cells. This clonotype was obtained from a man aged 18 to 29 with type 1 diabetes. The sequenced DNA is TGCGCCAGCAGCCAAGAGAGAATAGCGGGGGCCTCCTCTGGGGCCAACGTCCTGACTTTC. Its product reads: CASSQERIAGASSGANVLTF.